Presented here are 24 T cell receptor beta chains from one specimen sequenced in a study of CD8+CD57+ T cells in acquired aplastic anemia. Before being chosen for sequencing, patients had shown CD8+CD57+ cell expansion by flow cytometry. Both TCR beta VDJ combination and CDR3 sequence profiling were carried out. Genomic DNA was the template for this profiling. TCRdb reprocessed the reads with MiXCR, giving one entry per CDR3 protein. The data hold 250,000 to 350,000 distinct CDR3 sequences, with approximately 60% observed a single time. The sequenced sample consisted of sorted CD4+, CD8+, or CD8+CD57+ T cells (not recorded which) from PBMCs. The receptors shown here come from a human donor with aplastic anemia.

CDR3 nucleotide sequence: TGCAGTGCTAGATCGGGCGGGAAACCCTACGAGCAGTACTTC. This sequence encodes CSARSGGKPYEQYF. The rearrangement uses TRBV20-1 and TRBJ2-7; D is possibly TRBD2 (6 bases). The CDR3 sequence is 14 residues long. V dropped 2 bases and J dropped 2 bases, with 13 bases sitting between them. Germline CDR1 reads DFQATT; CDR2 reads SNEGSKA (reference sequence).

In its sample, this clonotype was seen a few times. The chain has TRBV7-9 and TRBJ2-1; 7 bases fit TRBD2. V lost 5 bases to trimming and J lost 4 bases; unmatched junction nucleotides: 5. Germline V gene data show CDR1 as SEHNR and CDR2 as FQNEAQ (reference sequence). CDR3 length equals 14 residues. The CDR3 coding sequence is TGTGCCAGCAGCCCCTATAGCGGGTACAATGAGCAGTTCTTC. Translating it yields CASSPYSGYNEQFF.

CDR3 in DNA: TGTGCCAGCAGCTTCGGCGGGAGGGCCTCGGAGACCCAGTACTTC. Translating it yields CASSFGGRASETQYF. The chain has TRBV7-3 and TRBJ2-5, with 9 bases lining up with TRBD2. The CDR3 has 15 amino acids. The germline gives CDR1 SGHTA, CDR2 FQGTGA. V lost 3 bases to trimming and J lost 5 bases; unmatched junction nucleotides: 7.

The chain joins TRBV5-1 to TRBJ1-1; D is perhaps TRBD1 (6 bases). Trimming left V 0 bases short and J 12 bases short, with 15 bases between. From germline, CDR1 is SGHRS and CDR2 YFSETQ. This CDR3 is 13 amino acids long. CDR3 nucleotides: TGCGCCAGCAGCTTGGATCCGGGTCAGGGGACTTTCTTT. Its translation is CASSLDPGQGTFF.

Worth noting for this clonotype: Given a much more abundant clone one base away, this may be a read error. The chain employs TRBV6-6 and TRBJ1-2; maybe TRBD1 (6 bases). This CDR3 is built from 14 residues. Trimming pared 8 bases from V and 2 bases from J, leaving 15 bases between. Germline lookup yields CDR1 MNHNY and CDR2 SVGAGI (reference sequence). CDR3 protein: CASALFGQNYGYTF. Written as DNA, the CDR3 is TGTGCCAGCGCCCTTTTCGGACAGAACTATGGCTACACCTTC.

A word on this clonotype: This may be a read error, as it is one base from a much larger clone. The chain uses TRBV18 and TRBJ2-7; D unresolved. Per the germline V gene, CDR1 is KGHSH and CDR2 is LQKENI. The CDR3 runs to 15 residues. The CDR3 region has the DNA TGTACCAGCTCACCACCTTTAGGAAGCTCCTACGAGCAGTACTTC. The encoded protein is CTSSPPLGSSYEQYF.

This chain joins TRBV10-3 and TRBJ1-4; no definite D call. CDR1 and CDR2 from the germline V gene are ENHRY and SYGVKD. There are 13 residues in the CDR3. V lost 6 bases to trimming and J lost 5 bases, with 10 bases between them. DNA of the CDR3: TGTGCCATCAGCATCGACCCGAATGAAAAACTGTTTTTT. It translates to CAISIDPNEKLFF.

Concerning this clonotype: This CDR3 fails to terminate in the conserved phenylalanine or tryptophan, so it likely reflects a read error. The CDR3 spells CASSLGGPEAFL. CDR3 sequence (DNA): TGTGCCAGCAGCTTAGGAGGTCCTGAAGCTTTCTTA. The chain has TRBV2 and TRBJ1-1, with D uncertain. This CDR3 region has 12 residues. V was cut by 6 bases and J by 6 bases, with 11 bases left in between. Germline V gene lookup returns CDR1 SNHLY and CDR2 FYNNEI.

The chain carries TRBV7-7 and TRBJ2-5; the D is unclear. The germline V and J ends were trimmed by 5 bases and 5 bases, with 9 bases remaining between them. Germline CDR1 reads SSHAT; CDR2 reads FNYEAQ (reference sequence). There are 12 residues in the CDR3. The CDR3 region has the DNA TGTGCCAGCAGCAGCGATGGGGAGACCCAGTACTTC. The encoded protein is CASSSDGETQYF.

In DNA, the CDR3 is TGTGCCATCAGTGAGTCTATCAGGGCACCTAACTATGGCTACACCTTC. Its translation: CAISESIRAPNYGYTF. The chain has TRBV10-3 and TRBJ1-2, with D maybe TRBD1 (5 bases). V lost 0 bases, J lost 0 bases, and 11 bases lay in between. The CDR3 runs 16 residues. The germline V gene has CDR1 ENHRY and CDR2 SYGVKD.

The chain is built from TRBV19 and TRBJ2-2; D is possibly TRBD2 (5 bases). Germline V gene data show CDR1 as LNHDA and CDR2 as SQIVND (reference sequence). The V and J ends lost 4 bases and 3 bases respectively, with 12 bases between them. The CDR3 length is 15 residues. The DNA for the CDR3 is TGTGCCAGTAGTAATCCTAGCAGAGACACCGGGGAGCTGTTTTTT. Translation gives CASSNPSRDTGELFF.

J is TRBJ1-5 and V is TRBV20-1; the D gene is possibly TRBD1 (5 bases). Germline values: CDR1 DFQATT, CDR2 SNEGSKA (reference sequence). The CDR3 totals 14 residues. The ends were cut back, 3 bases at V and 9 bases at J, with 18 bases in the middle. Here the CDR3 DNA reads TGCAGTGCTAGGGGGGTGCGGGGTCAGGGGCCCCAGCATTTT. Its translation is CSARGVRGQGPQHF.

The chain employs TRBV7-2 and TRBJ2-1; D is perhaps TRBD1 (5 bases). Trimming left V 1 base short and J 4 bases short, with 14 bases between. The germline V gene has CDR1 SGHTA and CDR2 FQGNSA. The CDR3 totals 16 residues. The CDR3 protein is CASSLEAQGFYNEQFF. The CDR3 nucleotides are TGTGCCAGCAGCTTAGAGGCGCAGGGTTTTTACAATGAGCAGTTCTTC. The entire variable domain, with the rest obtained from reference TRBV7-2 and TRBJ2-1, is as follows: GAGVSQSPSNKVTEKGKDVELRCDPISGHTALYWYRQSLGQGLEFLIYFQGNSAPDKSGLPSDRFSAERTGGSVSTLTIQRTQQEDSAVYLCASSLEAQGFYNEQFFGPGTRLTVL.

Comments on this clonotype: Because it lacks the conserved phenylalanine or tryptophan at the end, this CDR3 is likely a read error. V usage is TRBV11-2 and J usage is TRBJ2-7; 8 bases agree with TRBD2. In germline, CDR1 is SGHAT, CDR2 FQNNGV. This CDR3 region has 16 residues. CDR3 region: CASGLDLAGGSYEQYL. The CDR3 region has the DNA TGTGCCAGCGGCTTAGATCTCGCGGGAGGCAGCTACGAGCAGTACCTC.

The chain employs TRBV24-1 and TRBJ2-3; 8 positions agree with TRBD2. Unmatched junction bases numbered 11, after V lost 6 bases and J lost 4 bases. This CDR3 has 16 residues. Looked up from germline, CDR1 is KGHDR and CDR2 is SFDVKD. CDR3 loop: CATSPGGLSFADTQYF. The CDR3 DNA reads TGTGCCACCAGTCCGGGGGGGCTGAGTTTTGCAGATACGCAGTATTTT.

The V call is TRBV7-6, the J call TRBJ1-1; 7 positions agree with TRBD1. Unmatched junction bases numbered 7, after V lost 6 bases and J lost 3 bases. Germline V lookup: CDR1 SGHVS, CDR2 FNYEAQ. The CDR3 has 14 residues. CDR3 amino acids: CASSWGTDDTEAFF. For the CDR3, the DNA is TGTGCCAGCAGTTGGGGGACAGATGACACTGAAGCTTTCTTT.

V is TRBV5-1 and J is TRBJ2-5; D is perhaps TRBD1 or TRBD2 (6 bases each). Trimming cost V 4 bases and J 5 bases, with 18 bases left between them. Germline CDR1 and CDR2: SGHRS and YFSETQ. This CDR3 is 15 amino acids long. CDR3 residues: CASSVRDIGGETQYF. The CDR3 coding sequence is TGCGCCAGCAGCGTACGGGACATCGGAGGGGAGACCCAGTACTTC.

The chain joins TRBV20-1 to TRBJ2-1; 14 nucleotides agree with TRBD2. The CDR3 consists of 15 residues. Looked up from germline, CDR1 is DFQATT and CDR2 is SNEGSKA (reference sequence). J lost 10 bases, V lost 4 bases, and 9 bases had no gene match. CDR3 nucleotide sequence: TGCAGTGCTACAAAACCGGGACTAGCGGGAGTCGAGCAGTTCTTC. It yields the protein CSATKPGLAGVEQFF.

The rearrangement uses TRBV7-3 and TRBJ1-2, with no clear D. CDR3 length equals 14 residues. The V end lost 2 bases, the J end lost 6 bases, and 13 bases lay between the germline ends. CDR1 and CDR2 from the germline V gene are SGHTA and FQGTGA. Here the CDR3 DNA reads TGTGCCAGCAGCTTATATCCTAGCGGAAATGGCTACACCTTC. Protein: CASSLYPSGNGYTF.

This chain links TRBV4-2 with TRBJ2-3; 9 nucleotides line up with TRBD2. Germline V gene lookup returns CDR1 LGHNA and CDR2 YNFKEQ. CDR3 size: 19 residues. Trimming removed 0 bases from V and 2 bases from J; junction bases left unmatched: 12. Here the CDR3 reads CASSQDLGGSGGPTDTQYF. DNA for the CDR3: TGTGCCAGCAGCCAAGATCTTGGGGGTAGCGGGGGACCCACAGATACGCAGTATTTT.

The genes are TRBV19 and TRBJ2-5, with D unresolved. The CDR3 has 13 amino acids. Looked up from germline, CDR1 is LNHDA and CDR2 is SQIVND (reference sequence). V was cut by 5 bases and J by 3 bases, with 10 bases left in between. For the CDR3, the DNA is TGTGCCAGTAGTCACTACCGAAAAGAGACCCAGTACTTC. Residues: CASSHYRKETQYF.

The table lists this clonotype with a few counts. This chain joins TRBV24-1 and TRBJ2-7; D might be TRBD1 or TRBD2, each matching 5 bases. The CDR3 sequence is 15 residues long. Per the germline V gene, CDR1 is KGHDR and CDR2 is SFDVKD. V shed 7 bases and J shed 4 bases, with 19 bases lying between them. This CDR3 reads CATSTLGTEIYEQYF. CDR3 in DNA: TGTGCCACCAGCACCTTAGGGACGGAGATTTACGAGCAGTACTTC.

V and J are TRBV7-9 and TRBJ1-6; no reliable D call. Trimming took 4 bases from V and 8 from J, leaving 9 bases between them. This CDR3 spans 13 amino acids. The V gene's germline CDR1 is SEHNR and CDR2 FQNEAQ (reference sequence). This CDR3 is CASSSIGDSPLHF. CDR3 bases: TGTGCCAGCAGCTCCATAGGAGATTCACCCCTCCACTTT.

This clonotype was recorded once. CDR3 sequence reads: CASSVGSSYEQYF. DNA for the CDR3: TGTGCCAGCAGCGTAGGGTCCAGCTACGAGCAGTACTTC. The rearrangement joins TRBV9 to TRBJ2-7; D gene uncertain. This CDR3 comprises 13 residues. Per the germline V gene, CDR1 is SGDLS and CDR2 is YYNGEE. V shed 0 bases and J shed 3 bases, with 7 bases lying between them.